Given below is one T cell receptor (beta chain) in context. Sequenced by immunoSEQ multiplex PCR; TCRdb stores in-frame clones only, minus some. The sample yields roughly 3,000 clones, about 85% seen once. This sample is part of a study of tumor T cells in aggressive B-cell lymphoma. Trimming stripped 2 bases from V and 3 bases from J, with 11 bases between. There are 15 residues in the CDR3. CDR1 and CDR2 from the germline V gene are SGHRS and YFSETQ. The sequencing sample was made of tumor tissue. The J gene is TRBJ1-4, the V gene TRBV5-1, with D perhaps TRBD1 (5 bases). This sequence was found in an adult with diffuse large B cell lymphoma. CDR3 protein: CASSFVGLSNEKLFF. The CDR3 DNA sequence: TGCGCCAGCAGCTTTGTGGGGCTCTCTAATGAAAAACTGTTTTTT.